A single sample is the source of the 32 T cell receptor beta chains below, sequenced in a study of T cells in Graves' hyperthyroidism and ophthalmopathy. Amplified TCR beta CDR3 regions derived from RNA transcripts. Carried out on the TCR CDR3, a first-round RT-PCR used the HTBI primer set. TCRdb fed the multiplex PCR reads into MiXCR, producing one record per CDR3 protein. The sample includes 500,000 to 650,000 distinct CDR3 sequences, more than 12% seen only once; the top ten take around 13%. Sequencing was done on a sample of blood. The receptors come from a woman aged 45-65 years with Graves' ophthalmopathy.

This chain uses TRBV7-2 with TRBJ1-5; D not certain. V shed 3 bases and J shed 6 bases, with 9 bases lying between them. Germline assignment: CDR1 SGHTA and CDR2 FQGNSA. This CDR3 comprises 13 residues. CDR3: CASSFDKSQPQHF. CDR3 DNA sequence: TGTGCCAGCAGCTTTGATAAAAGTCAGCCCCAGCATTTT. Combining the CDR3 with reference TRBV7-2 and TRBJ1-5 gives the whole variable domain GAGVSQSPSNKVTEKGKDVELRCDPISGHTALYWYRQSLGQGLEFLIYFQGNSAPDKSGLPSDRFSAERTGGSVSTLTIQRTQQEDSAVYLCASSFDKSQPQHFGDGTRLSIL.

At least ten counts were recorded for this clonotype. V is TRBV7-8 and J is TRBJ1-1; no clear D. Germline CDR1 is SGHVS and CDR2 is FQNEAQ. V was trimmed by 2 bases and J by 4 bases, leaving 14 bases between them. The CDR3 loop spans 15 amino acids. The CDR3 DNA reads as TGTGCCAGCAGCTTACTGACTGGGAGAAGCACTGAAGCTTTCTTT. Translated: CASSLLTGRSTEAFF. Full variable domain (missing parts from reference TRBV7-8 and TRBJ1-1): GAGVSQSPRYKVAKRGQDVALRCDPISGHVSLFWYQQALGQGPEFLTYFQNEAQLDKSGLPSDRFFAERPEGSVSTLKIQRTQQEDSAVYLCASSLLTGRSTEAFFGQGTRLTVV.

This clonotype has ten or more counts. The V call is TRBV29-1, the J call TRBJ1-1; the match to TRBD1 covers 7 bases. CDR3 length equals 12 residues. Looked up from germline, CDR1 is SQVTM and CDR2 is ANQGSEA. The V segment lost 7 bases and the J segment 0 bases; nucleotides outside the gene matches: 2. Here the CDR3 reads CSGGQVNTEAFF. CDR3 sequence (DNA): TGCAGCGGCGGACAGGTGAACACTGAAGCTTTCTTT.

This clonotype was seen many times. The chain links TRBV11-2 to TRBJ2-2; D gene uncertain. Trimming shortened V by 6 bases and J by 8 bases, and 7 bases separated the two germline ends. The CDR3 has 11 residues. Germline-derived CDR1 and CDR2 are SGHAT and FQNNGV. The CDR3 protein is CASRPQGELFF. CDR3 in DNA: TGTGCCAGCAGACCACAGGGGGAGCTGTTTTTT.

Ten or more counts support this clonotype. The J gene is TRBJ2-3, the V gene TRBV20-1; 9 bases align to TRBD2. V was pared by 0 bases and J by 6 bases, with 19 bases of the junction left unmatched. The germline V gene has CDR1 DFQATT and CDR2 SNEGSKA (reference sequence). There are 19 residues in the CDR3. CDR3 loop: CSARDRRRLVSGSVDTQYF. In DNA, the CDR3 is TGCAGTGCTAGAGATCGGCGTAGGTTGGTTAGCGGGAGTGTGGATACGCAGTATTTT.

This clonotype was seen at least ten times. The chain employs TRBV20-1 and TRBJ2-1; D is possibly TRBD2 (5 bases). CDR3 length equals 14 residues. V was shortened by 4 bases and J by 7 bases, with 17 bases between the two germline ends. CDR1 and CDR2 (germline): DFQATT, SNEGSKA (reference sequence). DNA of the CDR3: TGCAGTGCTACTAACCCCACGGCGGGTAATGAGCAGTTCTTC. Translation: CSATNPTAGNEQFF.

The chain links TRBV4-3 to TRBJ1-5; D gene unclear. Germline V CDR1 and CDR2: LGHNA, YSLEER. With 0 bases removed from V and 6 bases from J, the gap between germline ends came to 12 bases. The CDR3 is 15 residues long. The CDR3 DNA reads as TGCGCCAGCAGCCAAGAGCCGGCCCCGGTTCAGCCCCAGCATTTT. Amino acid sequence: CASSQEPAPVQPQHF.

At least ten counts were recorded for this clonotype. The V call is TRBV28, the J call TRBJ2-1; D possibly corresponds to TRBD2 (7 bases). The V end was cut by 6 bases, the J end by 0 bases, with 18 bases between. The length of the CDR3 is 17 residues. Germline V gene sequence: CDR1 MDHEN, CDR2 SYDVKM. As DNA, the CDR3 is TGTGCCAGCAGACGAAAGGGGGGGGGTGACTCCTACAATGAGCAGTTCTTC. The encoded protein is CASRRKGGGDSYNEQFF.

This clonotype has only a few counts. This rearrangement joins TRBV7-6 to TRBJ1-6; the D gene is possibly TRBD1 (5 bases). Germline V gene data show CDR1 as SGHVS and CDR2 as FNYEAQ. The CDR3 runs to 17 residues. V dropped 5 bases and J dropped 4 bases, with 18 bases sitting between them. The CDR3 reads CASSPGRNQRYNSPLHF. The CDR3 DNA follows: TGTGCCAGCAGCCCGGGACGCAACCAAAGATATAATTCACCCCTCCACTTT.

The chain combines TRBV6-1 with TRBJ2-1, with 11 bases that match TRBD2. CDR3 size: 19 residues. V gave up 6 bases and J gave up 7 bases; unmatched junction bases: 20. CDR1 and CDR2 (germline): MNHNS, SASEGT. The CDR3 spells CASSPGTGITSGSRNEQFF. The CDR3 region has the DNA TGTGCCAGCAGCCCCGGGACAGGGATAACTAGCGGGAGTCGAAATGAGCAGTTCTTC.

This clonotype has only a few counts. This chain uses TRBV6-1 with TRBJ2-1; no firm D call. Germline CDR1 and CDR2: MNHNS and SASEGT. CDR3 length: 17 residues. Trimming removed 3 bases at V and 12 bases at J, with 27 bases between. The CDR3 DNA reads as TGTGCCAGCAGTGACTCGGGTCGGTCTAAACTTCTGTCAAGGCAGTTCTTC. It yields the protein CASSDSGRSKLLSRQFF.

This clonotype was detected ten times or more. This chain uses TRBV9 with TRBJ1-1, with no clear D. The CDR3 totals 15 residues. In germline, CDR1 is SGDLS, CDR2 YYNGEE. The ends were cut back, 0 bases at V and 1 base at J, with 10 bases in the middle. The CDR3 coding sequence is TGTGCCAGCAGCGTAGGTAACCTGGGGAACACTGAAGCTTTCTTT. Its translation is CASSVGNLGNTEAFF. The full variable domain, rest sourced from reference TRBV9 and TRBJ1-1, is DSGVTQTPKHLITATGQRVTLRCSPRSGDLSVYWYQQSLDQGLQFLIQYYNGEERAKGNILERFSAQQFPDLHSELNLSSLELGDSALYFCASSVGNLGNTEAFFGQGTRLTVV.

This clonotype has more than one count but fewer than ten. The chain combines TRBV15 with TRBJ2-7; D is ambiguous. The CDR3 spans 17 residues. From germline, CDR1 is LNHNV and CDR2 YYDKDF (reference sequence). Trimming shortened V by 0 bases and J by 2 bases, and 17 bases separated the two germline ends. The DNA of the CDR3 is TGTGCCACCAGCAGAGATTGGAAGCGCCTAAATACCTACGAGCAGTACTTC. Translated, it gives CATSRDWKRLNTYEQYF.

In the case of this clonotype: A junction boundary mismatches the germline segment, possibly from a read error. The J gene is TRBJ2-1, the V gene TRBV19, with 7 bases that match TRBD2. The CDR3 contains 16 residues. CDR1 and CDR2 (germline): LNHDA, SQIVND (reference sequence). In DNA, the CDR3 is TGTGCCAGTAGTATTCCAGCGGGACCCTCCTACAATGGGCAGTTCTTC. It codes for CASSIPAGPSYNGQFF.

This clonotype was counted a single time. CDR3 nucleotides: TGTGCCAGCAGCACCGCGGGACTAGCGAGAACCTACGAGCAGTACTTC. This encodes CASSTAGLARTYEQYF. The chain joins TRBV28 to TRBJ2-7, with TRBD2 identical over 10 bases. The CDR3 covers 16 residues. Germline V gives CDR1 MDHEN, CDR2 SYDVKM. The junction had 10 bases not matched to a gene; V was cut back by 6 bases and J by 2 bases.

The genes are TRBV20-1 and TRBJ2-5, with D unresolved. The CDR3 length is 15 residues. The V end was cut by 4 bases, the J end by 8 bases, with 23 bases between. Germline V gene data show CDR1 as DFQATT and CDR2 as SNEGSKA (reference sequence). CDR3 amino acids: CSATPLDGPKRTQYF. Here the CDR3 DNA reads TGCAGTGCTACGCCCCTGGACGGGCCAAAGAGAACCCAGTACTTC.

The chain employs TRBV27 and TRBJ2-1; D unresolved. The V gene lost 5 bases and the J gene lost 6 bases, with 5 bases spanning the gap. The length of the CDR3 is 11 residues. Germline CDR1 is MNHEY and CDR2 is SMNVEV (reference sequence). The CDR3 loop is CASSQFNEQFF. The CDR3, as DNA: TGTGCCAGCAGTCAGTTCAATGAGCAGTTCTTC.

This clonotype has a handful of counts. The chain uses TRBV9 and TRBJ1-2; 7 bases match TRBD1. The CDR3 extends over 15 amino acids. V was pared by 0 bases and J by 1 base, with 3 bases of the junction left unmatched. CDR1 and CDR2 (germline): SGDLS, YYNGEE. The CDR3 protein is CASSVGGTDNYGYTF. The CDR3 nucleotides read TGTGCCAGCAGCGTAGGTGGGACAGATAACTATGGCTACACCTTC. The whole variable domain, remainder taken from reference TRBV9 and TRBJ1-2, is DSGVTQTPKHLITATGQRVTLRCSPRSGDLSVYWYQQSLDQGLQFLIQYYNGEERAKGNILERFSAQQFPDLHSELNLSSLELGDSALYFCASSVGGTDNYGYTFGSGTRLTVV.

This clonotype was picked up many times. The CDR3 protein is CATSVSTSGPYNEQFF. For the CDR3, the DNA is TGTGCCACCAGTGTCTCGACTAGCGGTCCCTACAATGAGCAGTTCTTC. The rearrangement joins TRBV24-1 to TRBJ2-1; 9 positions match TRBD2. The ends lost 5 bases at V and 2 bases at J; junction bases unmatched: 6. The CDR3 consists of 16 residues. Germline V lookup: CDR1 KGHDR, CDR2 SFDVKD.

This clonotype showed up just a few times. J is TRBJ1-1 and V is TRBV28; no definite D call. The CDR3 sequence is 13 residues long. V was shortened by 3 bases and J by 6 bases, with 11 bases between the two germline ends. Germline V gene sequence: CDR1 MDHEN, CDR2 SYDVKM. The CDR3 bases are TGTGCCAGCAGTTTTGCGGGGTTACCTGAAGCTTTCTTT. It codes for CASSFAGLPEAFF. The full variable domain, its missing parts supplied by reference TRBV28 and TRBJ1-1, is DVKVTQSSRYLVKRTGEKVFLECVQDMDHENMFWYRQDPGLGLRLIYFSYDVKMKEKGDIPEGYSVSREKKERFSLILESASTNQTSMYLCASSFAGLPEAFFGQGTRLTVV.

This clonotype was detected a few times. The chain employs TRBV5-1 and TRBJ1-2; D ambiguous. This CDR3 comprises 15 residues. Germline V gene lookup returns CDR1 SGHRS and CDR2 YFSETQ. Trimming removed 0 bases from V and 4 bases from J, with 13 bases in between. The CDR3 loop reads CASSLEAAKGYGYTF. The CDR3 DNA follows: TGCGCCAGCAGCTTGGAAGCAGCTAAGGGCTATGGCTACACCTTC.

This clonotype came up a few times. The J gene is TRBJ2-2, the V gene TRBV7-9; 10 nucleotides agree with TRBD2. The CDR3 totals 16 residues. CDR1 SEHNR and CDR2 FQNEAQ come from the germline V gene (reference sequence). J was trimmed by 7 bases and V by 6 bases; bases with no gene match: 11. CDR3: CASRPPSGSRIGELFF. The CDR3, as DNA: TGTGCCAGCAGACCACCTAGCGGGAGTAGGATCGGGGAGCTGTTTTTT.

This clonotype came up a few times. The genes are TRBV7-3 and TRBJ2-7, with D maybe TRBD2 (6 bases). The CDR3 is 14 residues long. V lost 2 bases and J 2 bases, leaving 10 bases between the germline ends. Germline V lookup: CDR1 SGHTA, CDR2 FQGTGA. CDR3 sequence reads: CASSLYSGAYEQYF. CDR3 bases: TGTGCCAGCAGCTTATATAGCGGAGCCTACGAGCAGTACTTC.

This clonotype came up many times. The chain links TRBV19 to TRBJ2-7; TRBD2 matches 15 bases. V was clipped by 6 bases and J by 1 base; unmatched bases: 16. Per the germline V gene, CDR1 is LNHDA and CDR2 is SQIVND (reference sequence). The CDR3 is made up of 20 amino acids. The chain's CDR3 is CASSPWIPGLAGGRSYEQYF. Written as DNA, the CDR3 is TGTGCCAGTAGCCCATGGATACCGGGACTAGCGGGAGGCAGGTCCTACGAGCAGTACTTC.

This clonotype was recorded at least ten times. V usage is TRBV5-1 and J usage is TRBJ1-4, with TRBD1 as a possible D gene (5 bases). The V end was cut by 2 bases, the J end by 4 bases, with 12 bases between. The germline V gene has CDR1 SGHRS and CDR2 YFSETQ. This CDR3 contains 15 residues. For the CDR3, the DNA is TGCGCCAGCAGCTTTTCGGGGCTCAATAATGAAAAACTGTTTTTT. Translating it yields CASSFSGLNNEKLFF. Looking up the rest from reference TRBV5-1 and TRBJ1-4 gives the full variable domain: KAGVTQTPRYLIKTRGQQVTLSCSPISGHRSVSWYQQTPGQGLQFLFEYFSETQRNKGNFPGRFSGRQFSNSRSEMNVSTLELGDSALYLCASSFSGLNNEKLFFGSGTQLSVL.

This clonotype was recorded at least ten times. The chain has TRBV2 and TRBJ1-5; TRBD1 agrees at 9 bases. The CDR3 runs to 13 residues. The V segment lost 6 bases and the J segment 7 bases; nucleotides outside the gene matches: 4. Germline CDR1 is SNHLY and CDR2 is FYNNEI. The CDR3 DNA sequence: TGTGCCAGCAGCGGGACAGGGTTACAGCCCCAGCATTTT. Protein sequence: CASSGTGLQPQHF.

Ten or more counts support this clonotype. The chain has TRBV18 and TRBJ2-2; no firm D call. Germline V gene data show CDR1 as KGHSH and CDR2 as LQKENI. V lost 3 bases and J lost 4, with 12 bases in between. The CDR3 length is 15 residues. CDR3 region: CASSPTDPPTGELFF. The CDR3 nucleotides are TGTGCCAGCTCACCCACCGACCCACCCACCGGGGAGCTGTTTTTT.

The genes are TRBV20-1 and TRBJ2-7; 13 positions match TRBD2. This CDR3 is 15 amino acids long. Germline-derived CDR1 and CDR2 are DFQATT and SNEGSKA (reference sequence). The junction had 8 bases not matched to a gene; V was cut back by 6 bases and J by 3 bases. The CDR3 is CSAAGLAGFSYEQYF. The CDR3 bases are TGCAGTGCCGCGGGACTAGCGGGATTTAGCTACGAGCAGTACTTC.

This chain connects TRBV5-1 to TRBJ2-1; D tentatively fits TRBD1 or TRBD2 (5 bases each). Trimming shortened V by 1 base and J by 8 bases, and 16 bases separated the two germline ends. The CDR3 is 15 residues long. Looked up from germline, CDR1 is SGHRS and CDR2 is YFSETQ. CDR3 nucleotides: TGCGCCAGCAGCTTGTTTGGGACGGGTGAGGATGAGCAGTTCTTC. Translating gives CASSLFGTGEDEQFF.

At least ten counts were recorded for this clonotype. The chain employs TRBV9 and TRBJ2-5; a weak D match, TRBD2 (6 bases). Trimming pared 3 bases from V and 1 base from J, leaving 10 bases between. The CDR3 has 14 residues. Per the germline V gene, CDR1 is SGDLS and CDR2 is YYNGEE. The CDR3 is CASSGTGLQETQYF. The CDR3, as DNA: TGTGCCAGCAGCGGAACGGGACTCCAAGAGACCCAGTACTTC.

V usage is TRBV20-1 and J usage is TRBJ1-4; TRBD1 aligns across 7 bases. CDR3 length: 12 amino acids. Germline V gene data show CDR1 as DFQATT and CDR2 as SNEGSKA (reference sequence). J gave up 5 bases and V 6 bases, and 3 bases lay outside the gene matches. CDR3 protein: CSATDRNEKLFF. As DNA, the CDR3 is TGCAGTGCCACGGACAGGAATGAAAAACTGTTTTTT.

This clonotype was detected many times. V gene TRBV6-2 or TRBV6-3 combines with J gene TRBJ2-7; tentatively, D is TRBD1 or TRBD2 (5 bases each). This CDR3 comprises 17 residues. V was cut by 0 bases and J by 2 bases, with 17 bases left in between. CDR1 and CDR2 (germline): MNHEY, SVGEGT. The CDR3 nucleotides read TGTGCCAGCAGTTACTCTCTCGGGACGAGCCAAACCTACGAGCAGTACTTC. This codes for CASSYSLGTSQTYEQYF.